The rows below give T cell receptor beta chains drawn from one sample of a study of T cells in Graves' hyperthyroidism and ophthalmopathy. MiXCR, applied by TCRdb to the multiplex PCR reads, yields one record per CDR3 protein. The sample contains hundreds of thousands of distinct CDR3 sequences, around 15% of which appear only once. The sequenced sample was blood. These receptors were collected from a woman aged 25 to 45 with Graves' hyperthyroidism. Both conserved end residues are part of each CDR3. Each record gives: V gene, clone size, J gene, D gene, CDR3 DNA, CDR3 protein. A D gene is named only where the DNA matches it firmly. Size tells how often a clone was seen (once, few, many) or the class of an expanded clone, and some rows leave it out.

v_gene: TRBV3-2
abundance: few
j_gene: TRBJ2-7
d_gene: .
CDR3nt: TGTGCCAGCAGCCCATCACCGCGCGGGCAGGGGACCTACGAGCAGTACTTC
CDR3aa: CASSPSPRGQGTYEQYF

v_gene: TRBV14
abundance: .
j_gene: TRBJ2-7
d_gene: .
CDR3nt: TGTGCCAGCAGCCAAGCTGGGAGAGGGCCGAGCTCCTACGAGCAGTACTTC
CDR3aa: CASSQAGRGPSSYEQYF

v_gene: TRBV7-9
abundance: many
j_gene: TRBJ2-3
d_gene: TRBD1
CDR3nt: TGTGCCAGCAGCCCTCGACAGGGGGAAACAGATACGCAGTATTTT
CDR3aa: CASSPRQGETDTQYF

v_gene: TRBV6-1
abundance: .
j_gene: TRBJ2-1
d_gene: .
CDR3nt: TGTGCCAGCAGTAGTCCGGGGCGACGGGAGCAGTTCTTC
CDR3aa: CASSSPGRREQFF

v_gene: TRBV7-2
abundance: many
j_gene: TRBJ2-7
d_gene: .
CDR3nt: TGTGCCAGCAGCTCGACCCGGGGTCGTACCTACGAGCAGTACTTC
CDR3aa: CASSSTRGRTYEQYF

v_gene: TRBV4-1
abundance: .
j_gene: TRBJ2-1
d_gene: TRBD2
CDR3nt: TGCGCCAGCAGCCAATTTGGGGGGCACGGGAGGGGCAAAGAGCAGTTCTTC
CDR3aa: CASSQFGGHGRGKEQFF

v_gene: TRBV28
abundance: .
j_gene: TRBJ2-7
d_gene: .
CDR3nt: TGTGCCAGCAACCCCCCCGGGGCAAGCTACGAGCAGTACTTC
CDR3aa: CASNPPGASYEQYF

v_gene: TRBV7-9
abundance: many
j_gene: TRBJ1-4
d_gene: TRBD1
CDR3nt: TGTGCCAGCAGCTTAGGCGGGACAGGGATGGAAAAACTGTTTTTT
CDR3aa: CASSLGGTGMEKLFF

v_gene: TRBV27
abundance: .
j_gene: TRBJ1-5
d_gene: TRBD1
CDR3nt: TGTGCCAGCAGTTCCTCAGACAGGGGTCTACTTAGCAATCAGCCCCAGCATTTT
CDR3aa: CASSSSDRGLLSNQPQHF

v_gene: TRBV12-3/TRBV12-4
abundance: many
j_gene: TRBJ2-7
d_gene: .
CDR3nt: TGTGCCAGCAGTTTTCACCTTCTACTGGCGGGCAGGAGATACGAGCAGTACTTC
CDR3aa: CASSFHLLLAGRRYEQYF

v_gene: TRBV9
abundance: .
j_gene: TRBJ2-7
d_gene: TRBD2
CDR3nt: TGTGCCAGCAGCGTTGGAGCGGGGACCTACGAGCAGTACTTC
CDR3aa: CASSVGAGTYEQYF

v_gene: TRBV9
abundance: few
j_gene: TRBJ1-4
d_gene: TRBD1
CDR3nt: TGTGCCAGCAGCGTAGGGAGACAGGGGTTAAGAGTGAGTTATGAAAAACTGTTTTTT
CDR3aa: CASSVGRQGLRVSYEKLFF

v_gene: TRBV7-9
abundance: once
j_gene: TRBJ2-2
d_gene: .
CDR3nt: TGTGCCAGCACCTCCCTCGCCGGGGAGCTGTTTTTT
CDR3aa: CASTSLAGELFF

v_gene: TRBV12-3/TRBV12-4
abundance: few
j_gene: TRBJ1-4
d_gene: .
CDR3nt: TGTGCCAGCAGTTTAGGGACAGCAGATGAAAAACTGTTTTTT
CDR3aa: CASSLGTADEKLFF

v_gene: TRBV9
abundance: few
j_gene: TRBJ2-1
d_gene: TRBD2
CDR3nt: TGTGCCAGCAGCGGAACTAGCGGCATGGACAATGAGCAGTTCTTC
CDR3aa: CASSGTSGMDNEQFF

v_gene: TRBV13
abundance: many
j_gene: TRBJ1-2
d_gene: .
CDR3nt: TGTGCCAGCAGCCCGGCGGGCACCACTCCTAACTATGGCTACACCTTC
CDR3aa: CASSPAGTTPNYGYTF

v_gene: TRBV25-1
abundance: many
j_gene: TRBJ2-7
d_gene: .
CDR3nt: TGTGCCAGCTCTGACAGTACGGGCTACGAGCAGTACTTC
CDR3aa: CASSDSTGYEQYF

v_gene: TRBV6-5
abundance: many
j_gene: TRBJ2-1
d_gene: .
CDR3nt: TGTGCCAGCAGTTACGCGGCGGAGGGGAGTGAGCAGTTCTTC
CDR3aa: CASSYAAEGSEQFF

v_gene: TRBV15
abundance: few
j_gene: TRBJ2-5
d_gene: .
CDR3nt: TGTGCCACCAGCAGAGAACGGGAGACCCAGTACTTC
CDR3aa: CATSRERETQYF

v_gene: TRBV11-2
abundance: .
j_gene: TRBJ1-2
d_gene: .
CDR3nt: TGTGCCAGCAGCTTTGGGTTGGGGGATCACGGCTACACCTTC
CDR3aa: CASSFGLGDHGYTF

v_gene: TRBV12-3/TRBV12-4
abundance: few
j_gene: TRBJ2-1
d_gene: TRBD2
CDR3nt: TGTGCCAGCAGTTTTGGGACTAGCGGGACCAATGAGCAGTTCTTC
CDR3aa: CASSFGTSGTNEQFF

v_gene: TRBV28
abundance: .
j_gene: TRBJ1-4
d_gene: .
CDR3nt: TGTGCCAGCAGTGTGGGCCCCAGCGGCGAAAAACTGTTTTTT
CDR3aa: CASSVGPSGEKLFF

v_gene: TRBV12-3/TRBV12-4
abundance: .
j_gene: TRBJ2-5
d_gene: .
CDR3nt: TGTGCCAGCAGTTTAGTTTCTTTGGGGGAGGTAGAGACCCAGTACTTC
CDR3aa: CASSLVSLGEVETQYF

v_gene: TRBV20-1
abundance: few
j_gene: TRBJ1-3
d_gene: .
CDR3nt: TGCAGTGCCAGAACAGGGAGATCTGGAAACACCATATATTTT
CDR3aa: CSARTGRSGNTIYF

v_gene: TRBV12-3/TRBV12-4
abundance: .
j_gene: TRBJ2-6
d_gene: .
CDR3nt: TGTGCCAGCAGTTTAGGACTTATGGGGGCCAACGTCCTGACTTTC
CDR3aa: CASSLGLMGANVLTF

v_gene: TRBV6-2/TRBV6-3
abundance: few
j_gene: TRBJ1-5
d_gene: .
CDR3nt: TGTGCCAGCAGTTATACCCACCTCGTTTTTCAGCCCCAGCATTTT
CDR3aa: CASSYTHLVFQPQHF

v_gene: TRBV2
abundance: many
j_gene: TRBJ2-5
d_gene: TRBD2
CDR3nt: TGTGCCAGCAGTGACGTGACGGGAGGAGGCGGCGGAGAGACCCAGTACTTC
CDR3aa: CASSDVTGGGGGETQYF

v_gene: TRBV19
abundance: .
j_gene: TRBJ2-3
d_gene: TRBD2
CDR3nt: TGTGCCAGTACTGAGCGGGAGTGGTCTGGAGATACGCAGTATTTT
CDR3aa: CASTEREWSGDTQYF

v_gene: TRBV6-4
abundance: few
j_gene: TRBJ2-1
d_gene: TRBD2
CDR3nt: TGTGCCAGCAGTGTCGGGGGGACCGACTACAATGAGCAGTTCTTC
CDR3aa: CASSVGGTDYNEQFF

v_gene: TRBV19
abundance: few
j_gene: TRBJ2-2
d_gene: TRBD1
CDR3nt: TGTGCCAGTAGACAGGGGGCCACCGGGGAGCTGTTTTTT
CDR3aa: CASRQGATGELFF

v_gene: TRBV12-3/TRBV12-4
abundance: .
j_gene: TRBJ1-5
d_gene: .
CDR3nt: TGTGCCAGCAGTTTTGCGCAGCGTCAGCCCCAGCATTTT
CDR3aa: CASSFAQRQPQHF

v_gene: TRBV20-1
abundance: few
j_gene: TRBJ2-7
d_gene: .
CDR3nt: TGCAGTGCCCGCTGGACTGGGACCTACGAGCAGTACTTC
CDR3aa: CSARWTGTYEQYF

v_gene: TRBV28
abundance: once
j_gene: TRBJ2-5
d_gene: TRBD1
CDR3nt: TGTGCCAGCAGGGGGGACAGGGGGAGCGGGCAAGAGACCCAGTACTTC
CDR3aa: CASRGDRGSGQETQYF

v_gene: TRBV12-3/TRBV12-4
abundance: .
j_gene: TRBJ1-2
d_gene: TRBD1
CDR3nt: TGTGCCAGCAGTTACGAGGGACAGGGGTACTATGGCTACACCTTC
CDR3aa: CASSYEGQGYYGYTF

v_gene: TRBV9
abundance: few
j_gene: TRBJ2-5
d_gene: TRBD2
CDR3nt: TGTGCCAGCAGCTCCCGACTAGCGGGAGCCACAGAGACCCAGTACTTC
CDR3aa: CASSSRLAGATETQYF

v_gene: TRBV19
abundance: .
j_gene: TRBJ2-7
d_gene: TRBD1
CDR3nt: TGTGCCAGTAGTCCCGGACAGGGAGAGTACGAGCAGTACTTC
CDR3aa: CASSPGQGEYEQYF

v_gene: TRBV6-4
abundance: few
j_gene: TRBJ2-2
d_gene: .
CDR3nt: TGTGCCAGCAGTGAGGACGGGGGCACCGGGGAGCTGTTTTTT
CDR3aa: CASSEDGGTGELFF

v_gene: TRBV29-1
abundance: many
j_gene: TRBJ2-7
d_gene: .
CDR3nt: TGCAGCGTGAAGGAAGGCTACGAGCAGTACTTC
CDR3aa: CSVKEGYEQYF

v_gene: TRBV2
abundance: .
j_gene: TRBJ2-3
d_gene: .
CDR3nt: TGTGCCAGCACCGTGGAACGCGAGGGGCAGTATTTT
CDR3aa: CASTVEREGQYF

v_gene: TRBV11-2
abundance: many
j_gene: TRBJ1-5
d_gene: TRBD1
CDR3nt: TGTGCCAGCAGCCGGGGACAGACAAATCAGCCCCAGCATTTT
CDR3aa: CASSRGQTNQPQHF

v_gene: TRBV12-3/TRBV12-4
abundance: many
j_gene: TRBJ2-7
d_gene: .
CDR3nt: TGTGCCAGCAGTTTCGGAGGGAGGGGGGACGAGCAGTACTTC
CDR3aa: CASSFGGRGDEQYF

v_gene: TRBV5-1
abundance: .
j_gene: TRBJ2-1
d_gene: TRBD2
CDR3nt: TGCGCCAGCAGCTTTTTGCCTAGCGGGAGGGTAGGCAATGAGCAGTTCTTC
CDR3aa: CASSFLPSGRVGNEQFF

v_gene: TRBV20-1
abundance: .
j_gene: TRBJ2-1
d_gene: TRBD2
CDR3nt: TGCAGTGCTAGGGTACGGAGCGGGAGTTATGAGCAGTTCTTC
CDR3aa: CSARVRSGSYEQFF

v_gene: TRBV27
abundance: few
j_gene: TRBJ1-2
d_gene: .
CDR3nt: TGTGCCAGCAGTCCCTGGACGGGACGGACAAACTATGGCTACACCTTC
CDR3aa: CASSPWTGRTNYGYTF

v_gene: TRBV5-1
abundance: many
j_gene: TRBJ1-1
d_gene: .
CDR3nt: TGCGCCAGCAGCCACTCACAGGGAAATGAAGCTTTCTTT
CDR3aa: CASSHSQGNEAFF

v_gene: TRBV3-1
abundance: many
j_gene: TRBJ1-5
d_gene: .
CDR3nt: TGTGCCAGCAGCCAAGCCAGGGATCAGCCCCAGCATTTT
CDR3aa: CASSQARDQPQHF

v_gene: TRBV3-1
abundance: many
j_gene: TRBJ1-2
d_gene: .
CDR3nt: TGTGCCAGCAGCTCCGGGGGGGCCGGCTACACCTTC
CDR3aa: CASSSGGAGYTF

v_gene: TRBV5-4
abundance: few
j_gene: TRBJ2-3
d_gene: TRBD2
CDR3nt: TGTGCCAGCAGCTTAACGCGGGAGGGGGCAGATACGCAGTATTTT
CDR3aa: CASSLTREGADTQYF